These 30 T cell receptor beta chains were all obtained from the same sample, sequenced in a study of cytomegalovirus exposure and HLA in healthy donors. Sequencing was performed with immunoSEQ multiplex PCR; in TCRdb, only in-frame clones are kept and a portion is missing. Of more than 110,000 clones in the sample, 84% were seen once. The specimen was PBMCs. These receptors originate from a woman in her 30s in good health and CMV-seronegative.

The V call is TRBV5-4, the J call TRBJ1-6; 11 bases are shared with TRBD1. The V gene's germline CDR1 is SGHNT and CDR2 YYREEE (reference sequence). The CDR3 has 15 amino acids. Trimming at V came to 4 bases and at J to 7 bases, leaving 4 bases not matched to a gene. This chain's CDR3 is CASSPRDRGNSPLHF. The CDR3 nucleotides are TGTGCCAGCAGCCCCCGGGACAGGGGGAATTCACCCCTCCACTTT.

This clone occurred a few times. The chain links TRBV6-1 to TRBJ1-2; D gene ambiguous. Germline V gene lookup returns CDR1 MNHNS and CDR2 SASEGT. The CDR3 spans 14 residues. Trimming stripped 6 bases from V and 0 bases from J, with 11 bases between. This CDR3 reads CASSLSHTNYGYTF. The CDR3 DNA reads TGTGCCAGCAGCCTCTCGCACACTAACTATGGCTACACCTTC.

This chain links TRBV5-1 with TRBJ2-1; 13 nucleotides match TRBD2. The CDR3 contains 17 residues. V was clipped by 4 bases and J by 5 bases; unmatched bases: 9. CDR1 and CDR2 from the germline V gene are SGHRS and YFSETQ. This chain's CDR3 is CASSLSLAGGPHNEQFF. DNA for the CDR3: TGCGCCAGCAGCCTGTCACTAGCGGGGGGGCCCCACAATGAGCAGTTCTTC. The entire variable domain, with the rest obtained from reference TRBV5-1 and TRBJ2-1, is as follows: KAGVTQTPRYLIKTRGQQVTLSCSPISGHRSVSWYQQTPGQGLQFLFEYFSETQRNKGNFPGRFSGRQFSNSRSEMNVSTLELGDSALYLCASSLSLAGGPHNEQFFGPGTRLTVL.

The rearrangement joins TRBV7-9 to TRBJ2-7; 8 bases are shared with TRBD1. The CDR3 extends over 12 amino acids. CDR1 and CDR2 from the germline V gene are SEHNR and FQNEAQ (reference sequence). J lost 6 bases, V lost 6 bases, and 4 bases had no gene match. The CDR3 DNA sequence: TGTGCCAGCAGATATACAGGGGGCGAGCAGTACTTC. Protein product: CASRYTGGEQYF.

This chain uses TRBV6-5 with TRBJ1-1; 7 bases map to TRBD1. The CDR3 has 15 amino acids. Germline lookup yields CDR1 MNHEY and CDR2 SVGAGI. V was clipped by 2 bases and J by 5 bases; unmatched bases: 8. For the CDR3, the DNA is TGTGCCAGCAGTTACGATTCCCAGGGGGGAACTGAAGCTTTCTTT. Translating gives CASSYDSQGGTEAFF.

This clone has only a few counts. V and J are TRBV7-2 and TRBJ1-1; TRBD1 agrees at 11 bases. Trimming cost V 5 bases and J 5 bases; bases outside gene matches: 7. The CDR3 loop spans 15 amino acids. Looked up from germline, CDR1 is SGHTA and CDR2 is FQGNSA. In nucleotides, the CDR3 is TGTGCCAGCAGCGTACCGGGACAGGGGGGAACTGAAGCTTTCTTT. As protein: CASSVPGQGGTEAFF. The full variable domain, with the rest looked up from reference TRBV7-2 and TRBJ1-1, is GAGVSQSPSNKVTEKGKDVELRCDPISGHTALYWYRQSLGQGLEFLIYFQGNSAPDKSGLPSDRFSAERTGGSVSTLTIQRTQQEDSAVYLCASSVPGQGGTEAFFGQGTRLTVV.

The rearrangement joins TRBV28 to TRBJ2-1, with 8 bases lining up with TRBD1. Germline V gives CDR1 MDHEN, CDR2 SYDVKM. The J segment lost 0 bases and the V segment lost 5 bases, leaving 3 bases of the junction unmatched. This CDR3 comprises 15 residues. The CDR3 protein is CASSATGGSYNEQFF. DNA of the CDR3: TGTGCCAGCAGTGCTACAGGGGGCTCCTACAATGAGCAGTTCTTC.

This clone has a handful of counts. This chain connects TRBV11-2 to TRBJ2-1; the D gene is possibly TRBD1 (5 bases). The germline V gene has CDR1 SGHAT and CDR2 FQNNGV. The CDR3 extends over 17 amino acids. V lost 3 bases and J lost 3, with 18 bases in between. This CDR3 is CASSFPGHRVYYNEQFF. DNA for the CDR3: TGTGCCAGCAGCTTCCCAGGACACCGAGTTTACTACAATGAGCAGTTCTTC.

The chain employs TRBV4-3 and TRBJ2-7; tentative D call: TRBD2 (6 bases). The germline gives CDR1 LGHNA, CDR2 YSLEER. The CDR3 extends over 15 amino acids. Trimming took 4 bases from V and 7 from J, leaving 20 bases between them. In DNA, the CDR3 is TGCGCCAGCAGCCGACTGAAGGGCGGGGAGGAGGAGCAGTACTTC. Protein product: CASSRLKGGEEEQYF.

This chain connects TRBV5-1 to TRBJ2-1, with TRBD2 matching 8 bases. V shed 5 bases and J 6 bases; nucleotides not matched to a gene: 4. CDR1 and CDR2 from the germline V gene are SGHRS and YFSETQ. CDR3 size: 13 residues. The CDR3 loop is CASRRGEPNEQFF. The CDR3 DNA reads as TGCGCCAGCAGGCGGGGGGAACCCAATGAGCAGTTCTTC. The variable domain in full, completed from reference TRBV5-1 and TRBJ2-1, reads KAGVTQTPRYLIKTRGQQVTLSCSPISGHRSVSWYQQTPGQGLQFLFEYFSETQRNKGNFPGRFSGRQFSNSRSEMNVSTLELGDSALYLCASRRGEPNEQFFGPGTRLTVL.

Here the CDR3 DNA reads TGTGCCAGCAGGGGACAGAACACAGATACGCAGTATTTT. Encoded protein: CASRGQNTDTQYF. This chain joins TRBV6-6 and TRBJ2-3; 7 bases line up with TRBD1. The V gene's germline CDR1 is MNHNY and CDR2 SVGAGI (reference sequence). The CDR3 runs to 13 residues. The trim removed 6 bases at V and 2 bases at J, leaving 2 bases unmatched.

The chain uses TRBV5-1 and TRBJ2-5, with D perhaps TRBD1 (6 bases). The CDR3 runs to 17 residues. The V end lost 0 bases, the J end lost 3 bases, and 18 bases lay between the germline ends. Germline CDR1 and CDR2: SGHRS and YFSETQ. The CDR3 is CASSLAVQSDSKETQYF. The CDR3, as DNA: TGCGCCAGCAGCTTGGCGGTACAATCGGACAGCAAAGAGACCCAGTACTTC.

J is TRBJ2-5 and V is TRBV7-6; D gene ambiguous. Germline V gives CDR1 SGHVS, CDR2 FNYEAQ. The CDR3 contains 15 residues. Trimming took off 1 base at V and 5 bases at J, with 14 bases between the two ends. Here the CDR3 DNA reads TGTGCCAGCAGCTTAGGTCAGAAATCTCAGGAGACCCAGTACTTC. Amino acid sequence: CASSLGQKSQETQYF.

The rearrangement links TRBV7-3 to TRBJ2-1; TRBD2 matches 14 bases. The germline gives CDR1 SGHTA, CDR2 FQGTGA. The CDR3 spans 17 residues. The junction had 11 bases not matched to a gene; V was cut back by 5 bases and J by 8 bases. The DNA of the CDR3 is TGTGCCAGCAGCCTACGACTAGCGGGGGGGAAAAACGATGAGCAGTTCTTC. Its translation: CASSLRLAGGKNDEQFF.

V usage is TRBV19 and J usage is TRBJ1-5, with 7 bases aligning to TRBD1. The CDR3 runs 13 residues. V lost 9 bases, J lost 3 bases, and 5 bases stayed unmatched. CDR1 and CDR2 (germline): LNHDA, SQIVND (reference sequence). The CDR3 DNA is TGTGCCAGCACTGACAGGGACAATCAGCCCCAGCATTTT. It translates to CASTDRDNQPQHF.

In its sample, this clone was seen once. This chain joins TRBV2 and TRBJ2-3; 9 bases map to TRBD2. The CDR3 is 15 residues long. Germline CDR1 reads SNHLY; CDR2 reads FYNNEI. Trimming cost V 1 base and J 9 bases; bases outside gene matches: 8. The CDR3 loop reads CASSEVSGGGKTQYF. In DNA, the CDR3 is TGTGCCAGCAGTGAAGTTAGCGGGGGTGGCAAGACGCAGTATTTT.

The chain has TRBV2 and TRBJ2-4; the D gene is possibly TRBD2 (5 bases). Germline V gene lookup returns CDR1 SNHLY and CDR2 FYNNEI. V lost 6 bases and J 8 bases, leaving 11 bases between the germline ends. The CDR3 totals 12 residues. The CDR3 spells CASSGVLDIQYF. In DNA form, the CDR3 reads TGTGCCAGCAGCGGGGTTTTGGACATTCAGTACTTC.

DNA for the CDR3: TGTGCCATCAGTGACAATAACTATGGCTACACCTTC. This encodes CAISDNNYGYTF. The genes are TRBV10-3 and TRBJ1-2; no clear D gene. The CDR3 is made up of 12 amino acids. The V end lost 3 bases, the J end lost 1 base, and 3 bases lay between the germline ends. Germline V lookup: CDR1 ENHRY, CDR2 SYGVKD.

The chain recombines TRBV11-2 with TRBJ1-1, with D possibly matching TRBD1 (6 bases). In germline, CDR1 is SGHAT, CDR2 FQNNGV. V lost 2 bases to trimming and J lost 11 bases, with 12 bases between them. The CDR3 consists of 12 residues. The CDR3 DNA reads TGTGCCAGCAGCTTAACGGGGGGCGAGGCTTTCTTT. It is translated as CASSLTGGEAFF. The complete variable domain, with remaining parts taken from reference TRBV11-2 and TRBJ1-1, reads EAGVAQSPRYKIIEKRQSVAFWCNPISGHATLYWYQQILGQGPKLLIQFQNNGVVDDSQLPKDRFSAERLKGVDSTLKIQPAKLEDSAVYLCASSLTGGEAFFGQGTRLTVV.

There are a few counts of this clone. This chain connects TRBV5-4 to TRBJ2-5; TRBD2 might be the D (7 bases). This CDR3 spans 13 amino acids. Germline V gene sequence: CDR1 SGHNT, CDR2 YYREEE (reference sequence). This CDR3 reads CATKGGVQETQYF. The CDR3 nucleotides are TGTGCAACCAAGGGGGGGGTCCAAGAGACCCAGTACTTC.

The chain links TRBV7-2 to TRBJ2-7, with 10 bases that match TRBD2. Germline assignment: CDR1 SGHTA and CDR2 FQGNSA. V lost 4 bases, J lost 4 bases, and 4 bases stayed unmatched. The CDR3 consists of 14 residues. CDR3 nucleotide sequence: TGTGCCAGCAGCTCTGTAGCGGGGGGTTACGAGCAGTACTTC. Its translation: CASSSVAGGYEQYF.

The rearrangement joins TRBV6-1 to TRBJ1-6; D ambiguous. Germline V gives CDR1 MNHNS, CDR2 SASEGT. V shed 4 bases and J shed 10 bases, with 8 bases lying between them. The CDR3 runs to 12 residues. CDR3 nucleotide sequence: TGTGCCAGCAGTGTCTCAGTCTCACCCCTCCACTTT. Translating gives CASSVSVSPLHF.

The chain links TRBV28 to TRBJ2-3, with 7 positions matching TRBD1. After removal of 7 bases from V and 0 bases from J, the junction contained 1 base not matched to a gene. This CDR3 is built from 13 residues. The germline CDR1 and CDR2 sequences are MDHEN and SYDVKM. DNA for the CDR3: TGTGCCAGCATCAGGGGGAGCACAGATACGCAGTATTTT. It codes for CASIRGSTDTQYF.

The V call is TRBV27, the J call TRBJ2-7, with D hard to call. The CDR3 is 13 residues long. Germline values: CDR1 MNHEY, CDR2 SMNVEV (reference sequence). The V gene lost 5 bases and the J gene lost 7 bases, with 15 bases spanning the gap. The CDR3 sequence is CASSIAGYREQYF. In DNA form, the CDR3 reads TGTGCCAGCAGTATTGCAGGTTACCGGGAGCAGTACTTC.

This chain uses TRBV5-1 with TRBJ1-1; 7 bases map to TRBD1. J lost 0 bases, V lost 4 bases, and 3 bases had no gene match. The CDR3 is made up of 14 amino acids. CDR1 SGHRS and CDR2 YFSETQ come from the germline V gene. CDR3 sequence: CASSVGQLNTEAFF. The CDR3 DNA is TGCGCCAGCAGCGTGGGACAGCTGAACACTGAAGCTTTCTTT.

V usage is TRBV10-3 and J usage is TRBJ2-7; TRBD2 agrees at 7 bases. The CDR3 contains 12 residues. In germline, CDR1 is ENHRY, CDR2 SYGVKD. V lost 6 bases to trimming and J lost 7 bases; unmatched junction nucleotides: 6. The CDR3 reads CAIRESSGEQYF. As DNA, the CDR3 is TGTGCCATCAGGGAGAGTAGCGGGGAGCAGTACTTC.

The chain links TRBV27 to TRBJ2-5; possible D gene TRBD2, 7 bases. The end of the DNA fits TRBJ2-7 better, so the J call may be wrong. This CDR3 has 15 amino acids. The germline CDR1 and CDR2 sequences are MNHEY and SMNVEV (reference sequence). CDR3: CASSLGGAGVYEQYF. CDR3 coding DNA: TGTGCCAGCAGTTTAGGGGGGGCAGGCGTTTACGAGCAGTACTTC.

The chain has TRBV7-2 and TRBJ2-5, with no clear D. The germline CDR1 and CDR2 sequences are SGHTA and FQGNSA. V lost 3 bases and J 5 bases, leaving 10 bases between the germline ends. The CDR3 has 13 amino acids. The CDR3 reads CASSFNTLETQYF. Written as DNA, the CDR3 is TGTGCCAGCAGCTTCAATACTCTGGAGACCCAGTACTTC.

This clone was seen a single time. V gene TRBV2 combines with J gene TRBJ1-3, with D tentatively TRBD1 (5 bases). CDR1 and CDR2 (germline): SNHLY, FYNNEI. V dropped 5 bases and J dropped 0 bases, with 11 bases sitting between them. The CDR3 has 15 amino acids. The CDR3 reads CASSLTANSGNTIYF. Written as DNA, the CDR3 is TGTGCCAGCAGTTTGACAGCCAACTCTGGAAACACCATATATTTT.

The table lists this clone with a few counts. The rearrangement joins TRBV6-1 to TRBJ1-6; 12 nucleotides match TRBD1. Unmatched junction bases numbered 15, after V lost 2 bases and J lost 7 bases. The CDR3 has 20 residues. CDR1 MNHNS and CDR2 SASEGT come from the germline V gene. The CDR3 protein is CASSESGVGDRGHRNSPLHF. In DNA form, the CDR3 reads TGTGCCAGCAGTGAAAGTGGGGTTGGGGACAGGGGGCATCGGAATTCACCCCTCCACTTT.